This record covers a single T cell receptor (beta chain). The antigen remains unidentified. The PCR ran on 60 Vbeta and 13 Jbeta primers. Sequencing used immunoSEQ multiplex PCR; TCRdb keeps in-frame clones, though not all of them. The repertoire holds about 160,000 clones, with around 80% as singletons. The CDR3 is made up of 18 amino acids. Per the germline V gene, CDR1 is GTSNPN and CDR2 is SVGIG (reference sequence). V lost 0 bases to trimming and J lost 0 bases; unmatched junction nucleotides: 7. This sample stems from a study of cytomegalovirus exposure and HLA in healthy donors. Study details: Earlier findings included roughly 120 million unique TCR beta sequences obtained from 150 million to 200 million T cells. Whole-study results and caveats: A later analysis found common viral pathogens apparently linked to several of the most significant clusters.

The receptor was derived from a male donor in good health and CMV-seronegative. Sequencing was done on a sample of PBMCs. This chain connects TRBV30 to TRBJ1-4; TRBD1 agrees at 10 bases. In DNA, the CDR3 is TGTGCCTGGAGTGTTCCGGGGACAGGGGTTGCAACTAATGAAAAACTGTTTTTT. This codes for CAWSVPGTGVATNEKLFF.